The rows below give T cell receptor beta chains drawn from one sample of a study of T-cell memory formation after mild COVID-19. MiXCR was run by TCRdb on the 5' RACE reads, yielding one entry per CDR3 protein. The profile covers roughly 68,000 distinct CDR3 sequences, with approximately 16% appearing a single time and 30% to 35% taken by the ten largest. The specimen sequenced was PBMCs or a T cell subset sorted from them (not recorded which). The origin of the receptors is an adult woman who had mild COVID-19 (a few samples of this study predate the infection). Cell type and time point are not known. The CDR3 runs from the conserved cysteine through the conserved F or W. The D gene is left open where the match is weak. Some rows have no size entry. The others give once, few or many, or a class for an expanded clone.

V gene	clone size	D gene	J gene	CDR3 DNA	CDR3 protein
TRBV29-1	few	TRBD2	TRBJ2-5	TGCAGCGGTGAAGGGGTAGCGGGAGGGCCAAGGGAACAAGAGACCCAGTACTTC	CSGEGVAGGPREQETQYF
TRBV29-1	many	-	TRBJ2-7	TGCAGCGTCTACAGGGACGGAAGCTCCTACGAGCAGTACTTC	CSVYRDGSSYEQYF
TRBV20-1	few	-	TRBJ2-7	TGCAGTGCTAGAGTCCCGTCGAGGGAAGGGGCGGACGAGCAGTACTTC	CSARVPSREGADEQYF
TRBV27	few	TRBD2	TRBJ2-1	TGTGCCAGCAGTTCCAATCTAGCGGGACGGGACAATGAGCAGTTCTTC	CASSSNLAGRDNEQFF
TRBV5-6	-	TRBD1	TRBJ1-1	TGTGCCAGCAGCTTGGTTGTCAGGGGGGCTGAAGCTTTCTTT	CASSLVVRGAEAFF
TRBV9	-	-	TRBJ2-5	TGTGCCAGCAGCGTAGGAACGGCTCAAGAGACCCAGTACTTC	CASSVGTAQETQYF
TRBV7-2	-	-	TRBJ2-1	TGTGCCAGCAGCTTATACCCCCCGACAGATACGGGTGAGCAGTTCTTC	CASSLYPPTDTGEQFF
TRBV7-9	-	-	TRBJ2-7	TGTGCCAGCAGCTTAGTTTTGGATTTCTCCTACGAGCAGTACTTC	CASSLVLDFSYEQYF
TRBV20-1	few	-	TRBJ1-2	TGCAGTGCTAGAGATACAACGTACTATGGCTACACCTTC	CSARDTTYYGYTF
TRBV7-6	few	TRBD1	TRBJ2-7	TGTGCCAGCAGCTCCGGGACAGGGAACCCCTACGAGCAGTACTTC	CASSSGTGNPYEQYF
TRBV7-9	-	-	TRBJ2-5	TGTGCCAGCAGCTTAATTCAAGGGGACCAAGAGACCCAGTACTTC	CASSLIQGDQETQYF
TRBV7-6	-	TRBD2	TRBJ2-1	TGTGCCAGCAGCTTAGGTAGCGGGATTACGAATGAGCAGTTCTTC	CASSLGSGITNEQFF
TRBV20-1	-	-	TRBJ2-1	TGCAGTGCTAGATCTGGGGTCTCCTACAATGAGCAGTTCTTC	CSARSGVSYNEQFF
TRBV6-5	few	TRBD1	TRBJ1-2	TGTGCCAGCAGTTTAGCGACAGGGCGTGGAAACTATGGCTACACCTTC	CASSLATGRGNYGYTF
TRBV5-1	-	TRBD1	TRBJ2-7	TGCGCCAGCAGCTCCGGGACAGGGGGACCCTACGAGCAGTACTTC	CASSSGTGGPYEQYF
TRBV20-1	few	TRBD1	TRBJ2-1	TGCAGTGCTGGCTCGGGACAGGGAGACAATGAGCAGTTCTTC	CSAGSGQGDNEQFF
TRBV6-1	medium-sized	TRBD1	TRBJ2-7	TGTGCCAGCAGACCACTGGGACAGCAATCCTACGAGCAGTACTTC	CASRPLGQQSYEQYF
TRBV10-3	few	-	TRBJ1-1	TGTGCCATCAGTGAGTCGAGGGGGGGAAGCACTGAAGCTTTCTTT	CAISESRGGSTEAFF
TRBV12-3/TRBV12-4	-	-	TRBJ2-4	TGTGCCAGCAGTTTGTCTGGCCCCCAAGGGAATAGAGCCAAAAACATTCAGTACTTC	CASSLSGPQGNRAKNIQYF
TRBV5-1	few	-	TRBJ2-3	TGCGCCAGCAGCTTGGAATCAGATACGCAGTATTTT	CASSLESDTQYF
TRBV10-3	-	TRBD1	TRBJ2-5	TGTGCCATCAGTGAGGTGGCCAAAGACAGGGGGAGCACCTACCAAGAGACCCAGTACTTC	CAISEVAKDRGSTYQETQYF
TRBV7-9	few	TRBD2	TRBJ2-1	TGTGCCAGCAGCCCGACTAGCGGCTCTGATGAGCAGTTCTTC	CASSPTSGSDEQFF
TRBV7-2	-	-	TRBJ1-2	TGTGCCAGCAGCCTTACAGGGAGAAGAGGCTACACCTTC	CASSLTGRRGYTF
TRBV4-2	-	-	TRBJ2-5	TGTGCCAGCAGCCCTCAATTCGGGGCAGCTGAGACCCAGTACTTC	CASSPQFGAAETQYF
TRBV19	large	TRBD1	TRBJ1-1	TGTGCCAGTATCGGGACAGGGTCTCGAGTATCAGGGGGAGCTTTCTTT	CASIGTGSRVSGGAFF
TRBV7-9	-	-	TRBJ1-5	TGTGCCAGCAGCTTAGTAGGGCAGCCCCAGCATTTT	CASSLVGQPQHF
TRBV30	few	-	TRBJ1-1	TGTGCCTGGAGTACCGGGGCCGAAGGAGCTTTCTTT	CAWSTGAEGAFF
TRBV13	-	TRBD1	TRBJ2-6	TGTGCCAGCAGACAAACTCGGGACAGCCCTGGGGCCAACGTCCTGACTTTC	CASRQTRDSPGANVLTF
TRBV7-9	few	-	TRBJ2-3	TGTGCCAGCAGCTCAGGGGGGGGAATCGCAGATACGCAGTATTTT	CASSSGGGIADTQYF
TRBV7-9	-	TRBD2	TRBJ2-1	TGTGCCAGCAGCTACCCCGGGACTAGCGGCCACAATGAGCAGTTCTTC	CASSYPGTSGHNEQFF
TRBV5-1	-	-	TRBJ1-5	TGCGCCAGCAGCTTGCACGCTATCGGGGGGGATAGCAATCAGCCCCAGCATTTT	CASSLHAIGGDSNQPQHF
TRBV10-3	many	-	TRBJ2-3	TGTGCCATCAGCGGAGGAGGGGCAGATACGCAGTATTTT	CAISGGGADTQYF
TRBV4-3	many	-	TRBJ2-7	TGCGCCAGCAGCCAGGACAGTAACTACGAGCAGTACTTC	CASSQDSNYEQYF
TRBV4-1	few	TRBD1	TRBJ1-2	TGCGCCAGCAGCCAAGTGGCAGGGGGCTATGGCTACACCTTC	CASSQVAGGYGYTF
TRBV7-3	few	-	TRBJ2-3	TGTGCCAGCAGCCTAACTACCGCCACAGATACGCAGTATTTT	CASSLTTATDTQYF
TRBV7-8	-	-	TRBJ2-2	TGTGCCAGCAGCTTATTCCCGGGGGCCGGGGAGCTGTTTTTT	CASSLFPGAGELFF
TRBV20-1	many	TRBD1	TRBJ2-7	TGCAGTGCTAGAGTGCAGGGGGAATACGAGCAGTACTTC	CSARVQGEYEQYF
TRBV6-2/TRBV6-3	-	-	TRBJ2-7	TGTGCCAGCAGTTACTCGGAGGAGCGGATAGGTCTCGCCTCACAGCGCTACGAGCAGTACTTC	CASSYSEERIGLASQRYEQYF
TRBV7-6	few	-	TRBJ2-1	TGTGCCAGCAGCGCCTTCGATGAGTACCCTGAGCAGTTCTTC	CASSAFDEYPEQFF
TRBV30	few	-	TRBJ2-5	TGTGCCTGGTCCGTCGACAGGGCGGTTCCACGGGAGATCCAAGAGACCCAGTACTTC	CAWSVDRAVPREIQETQYF
TRBV7-9	-	-	TRBJ2-5	TGTGCCAGCAGCTTATACGCGGGGCCTGAAGAGACCCAGTACTTC	CASSLYAGPEETQYF
TRBV25-1	-	TRBD1	TRBJ2-7	TGTGCCAGCAGTGCCCCTCCCGGGACAGGGGACTACGAGCAGTACTTC	CASSAPPGTGDYEQYF
TRBV30	-	TRBD1	TRBJ2-1	TGTGCCTGGAGTACAGGGGGCTCCTACAATGAGCAGTTCTTC	CAWSTGGSYNEQFF
TRBV6-5	many	-	TRBJ2-1	TGTGCCAGCAGTTTCGACAGATACAATGAGCAGTTCTTC	CASSFDRYNEQFF
TRBV20-1	many	-	TRBJ2-7	TGCAGTGCTAGAGACAGGACCTCCTACGAGCAGTACTTC	CSARDRTSYEQYF
TRBV9	-	-	TRBJ2-3	TGTGCCAGCAGCCCCCAGGGAGATGGCACAGATACGCAGTATTTT	CASSPQGDGTDTQYF
TRBV12-3/TRBV12-4	few	-	TRBJ2-7	TGTGCCAGCAGTTTCTCCGGTTCCTACGAGCAGTACTTC	CASSFSGSYEQYF
TRBV4-1	-	TRBD2	TRBJ2-5	TGCGCCAGATCCCGGGGGGGTGCGGGGGCGAGTGAAGAGACCCAGTACTTC	CARSRGGAGASEETQYF
TRBV3-1	-	TRBD1	TRBJ2-3	TGTGCCAGCAGCCAAGGGTCCCGGGACAGGGGAGACACAGATACGCAGTATTTT	CASSQGSRDRGDTDTQYF
TRBV24-1	few	-	TRBJ1-1	TGTGCCACCGGGACGAACACTGAAGCTTTCTTT	CATGTNTEAFF
TRBV4-1	few	TRBD2	TRBJ2-3	TGCGCCAGCAGCCAAGATATAGCGGGACTTACAGATACGCAGTATTTT	CASSQDIAGLTDTQYF
TRBV6-4	-	TRBD1	TRBJ2-3	TGTGCCAGCAGGGACAGGGCCGGCACAGATACGCAGTATTTT	CASRDRAGTDTQYF
TRBV5-5	few	-	TRBJ2-7	TGTGCCAGCAGCTTCCCCGGCAGGGTATACGAGCAGTACTTC	CASSFPGRVYEQYF
TRBV4-1	-	-	TRBJ2-1	TGCGCCAGCAGCCAATATGTTGCGGCGGGGCCTCCCATTACGACCTACAATGAGCAGTTCTTC	CASSQYVAAGPPITTYNEQFF
TRBV9	few	-	TRBJ2-5	TGTGCCAGCAGCGACCGAGAGACCCAGTACTTC	CASSDRETQYF
TRBV3-1	-	-	TRBJ1-1	TGTGCCAGCAGCCAACTGCCTGAGAACACTGAAGCTTTCTTT	CASSQLPENTEAFF